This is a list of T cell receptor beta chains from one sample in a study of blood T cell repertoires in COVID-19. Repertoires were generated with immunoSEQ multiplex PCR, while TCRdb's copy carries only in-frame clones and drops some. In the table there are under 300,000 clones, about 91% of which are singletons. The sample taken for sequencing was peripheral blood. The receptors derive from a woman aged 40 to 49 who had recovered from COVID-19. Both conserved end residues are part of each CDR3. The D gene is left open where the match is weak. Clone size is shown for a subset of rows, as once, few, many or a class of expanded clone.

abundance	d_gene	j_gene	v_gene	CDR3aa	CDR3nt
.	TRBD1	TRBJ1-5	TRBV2	CASMTGGVSQPQHF	TGTGCCAGCATGACAGGGGGAGTTTCGCAGCCCCAGCATTTT
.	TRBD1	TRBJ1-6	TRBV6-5	CASSYSPNRGNSPLHF	TGTGCCAGCAGTTACTCGCCGAACAGGGGGAATTCACCCCTCCACTTT
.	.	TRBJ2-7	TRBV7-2	CASASEGLAAQYF	TGTGCCAGCGCCTCGGAGGGCCTGGCAGCGCAGTACTTC
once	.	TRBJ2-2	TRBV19	CASSILPGGLRNTGELFF	TGTGCCAGTAGTATACTCCCAGGGGGACTTCGGAACACCGGGGAGCTGTTTTTT
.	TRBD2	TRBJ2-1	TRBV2	CASRTSAVNEQFF	TGTGCCAGCAGGACTAGCGCCGTTAATGAGCAGTTCTTC
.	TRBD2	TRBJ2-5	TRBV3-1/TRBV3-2	CASSQGSSGVQETQYF	TGTGCCAGCAGCCAAGGGAGTAGCGGGGTCCAAGAGACCCAGTACTTC
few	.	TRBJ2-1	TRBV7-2	CASSFRVNEQFF	TGTGCCAGCAGCTTCAGGGTAAATGAGCAGTTCTTC
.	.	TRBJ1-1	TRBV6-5	CASSYSGMNTEAFF	TGTGCCAGCAGTTATTCCGGGATGAACACTGAAGCTTTCTTT
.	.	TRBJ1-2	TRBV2	CASSLTETYGYTF	TGTGCCAGCAGTTTGACAGAGACCTATGGCTACACCTTC
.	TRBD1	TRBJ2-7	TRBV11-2	CASSLEFRGRITYEQYF	TGTGCCAGCAGCTTAGAGTTTAGGGGGCGCATAACCTACGAGCAGTACTTC
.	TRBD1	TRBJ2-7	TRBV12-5	CASAIGGLDPYEQYF	TGTGCTAGTGCCATAGGGGGCCTCGACCCTTACGAGCAGTACTTC